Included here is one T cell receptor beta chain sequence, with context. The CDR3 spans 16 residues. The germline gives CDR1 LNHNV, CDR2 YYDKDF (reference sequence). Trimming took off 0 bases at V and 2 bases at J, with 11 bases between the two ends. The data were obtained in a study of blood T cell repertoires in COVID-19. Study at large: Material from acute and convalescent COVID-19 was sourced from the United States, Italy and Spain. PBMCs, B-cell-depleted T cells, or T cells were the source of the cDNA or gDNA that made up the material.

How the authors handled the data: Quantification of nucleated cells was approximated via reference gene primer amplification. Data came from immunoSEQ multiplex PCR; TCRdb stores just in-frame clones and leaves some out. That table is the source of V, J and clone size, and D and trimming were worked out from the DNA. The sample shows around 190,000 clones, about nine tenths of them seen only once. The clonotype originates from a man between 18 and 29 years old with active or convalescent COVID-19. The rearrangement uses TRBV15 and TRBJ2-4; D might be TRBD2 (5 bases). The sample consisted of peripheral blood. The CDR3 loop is CATSRDSDVSKNIQYF. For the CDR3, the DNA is TGTGCCACCAGCAGAGATAGCGATGTGTCCAAAAACATTCAGTACTTC. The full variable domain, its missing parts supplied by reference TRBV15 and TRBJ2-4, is DAMVIQNPRYQVTQFGKPVTLSCSQTLNHNVMYWYQQKSSQAPKLLFHYYDKDFNNEADTPDNFQSRRPNTSFCFLDIRSPGLGDTAMYLCATSRDSDVSKNIQYFGAGTRLSVL.